This is a list of T cell receptor beta chains from one sample in a study of cytomegalovirus exposure and HLA in healthy donors. The data were produced by immunoSEQ multiplex PCR, yet TCRdb's version contains in-frame clones alone and is incomplete. This sample has over 130,000 clones; 70% to 85% occur once, and the top ten carry 1.4%. The sequenced sample was PBMCs. All receptors come from a young man in good health and CMV-seropositive. Both conserved end residues are part of each CDR3. D genes are given only for firm matches. Clone size, where shown, is once, few, many, or a class for clones that have expanded.

J gene: TRBJ1-2; V gene: TRBV20-1; clone size: .; D gene: TRBD1; CDR3 protein: CSASRGEGYTF; CDR3 DNA: TGCAGTGCTAGCAGGGGGGAGGGCTACACCTTC
J gene: TRBJ2-1; V gene: TRBV12-1; clone size: .; D gene: .; CDR3 protein: CASRRTGYNEQFF; CDR3 DNA: TGTGCCAGCAGAAGGACAGGGTACAATGAGCAGTTCTTC
J gene: TRBJ2-2; V gene: TRBV19; clone size: .; D gene: .; CDR3 protein: CASSAPTADTGELFF; CDR3 DNA: TGTGCCAGTAGTGCACCGACTGCAGACACCGGGGAGCTGTTTTTT
J gene: TRBJ1-4; V gene: TRBV4-1; clone size: few; D gene: TRBD1; CDR3 protein: CASSQVQGADEKLFF; CDR3 DNA: TGCGCCAGCAGCCAGGTACAGGGGGCAGATGAAAAACTGTTTTTT
J gene: TRBJ2-1; V gene: TRBV27; clone size: .; D gene: .; CDR3 protein: CASSLQGTQNEQFF; CDR3 DNA: TGTGCCAGCAGTTTGCAAGGGACACAGAATGAGCAGTTCTTC
J gene: TRBJ2-5; V gene: TRBV28; clone size: .; D gene: TRBD1; CDR3 protein: CASIGMSGQGWETQYF; CDR3 DNA: TGTGCCAGCATAGGGATGTCCGGACAGGGGTGGGAGACCCAGTACTTC
J gene: TRBJ2-6; V gene: TRBV7-9; clone size: .; D gene: TRBD2; CDR3 protein: CASSLDFSSGTSGANVLTF; CDR3 DNA: TGTGCCAGCAGCTTAGATTTTTCTAGCGGGACCTCTGGGGCCAACGTCCTGACTTTC
J gene: TRBJ2-6; V gene: TRBV28; clone size: once; D gene: .; CDR3 protein: CASSLLTGANVLTF; CDR3 DNA: TGTGCCAGCAGTCTACTCACTGGGGCCAACGTCCTGACTTTC
J gene: TRBJ2-7; V gene: TRBV19; clone size: .; D gene: .; CDR3 protein: CASSIEGTSYEQYF; CDR3 DNA: TGTGCCAGTAGTATAGAAGGGACAAGCTACGAGCAGTACTTC
J gene: TRBJ2-2; V gene: TRBV5-6; clone size: .; D gene: TRBD2; CDR3 protein: CASSVPLAGYTGELFF; CDR3 DNA: TGTGCCAGCAGCGTCCCACTAGCGGGATACACCGGGGAGCTGTTTTTT
J gene: TRBJ2-7; V gene: TRBV7-9; clone size: once; D gene: .; CDR3 protein: CASSLEIFPYEQYF; CDR3 DNA: TGTGCCAGCAGCTTAGAAATATTCCCCTACGAGCAGTACTTC
J gene: TRBJ1-5; V gene: TRBV28; clone size: once; D gene: .; CDR3 protein: CASSFDRNQPQHF; CDR3 DNA: TGTGCCAGCAGTTTTGACAGGAATCAGCCCCAGCATTTT
J gene: TRBJ2-3; V gene: TRBV2; clone size: .; D gene: .; CDR3 protein: CASARLTSTDTQYF; CDR3 DNA: TGTGCCAGCGCCAGACTTACTAGCACAGATACGCAGTATTTT
J gene: TRBJ2-3; V gene: TRBV30; clone size: .; D gene: .; CDR3 protein: CAYDSLTDTQYF; CDR3 DNA: TGTGCCTATGACAGCTTAACAGATACGCAGTATTTT